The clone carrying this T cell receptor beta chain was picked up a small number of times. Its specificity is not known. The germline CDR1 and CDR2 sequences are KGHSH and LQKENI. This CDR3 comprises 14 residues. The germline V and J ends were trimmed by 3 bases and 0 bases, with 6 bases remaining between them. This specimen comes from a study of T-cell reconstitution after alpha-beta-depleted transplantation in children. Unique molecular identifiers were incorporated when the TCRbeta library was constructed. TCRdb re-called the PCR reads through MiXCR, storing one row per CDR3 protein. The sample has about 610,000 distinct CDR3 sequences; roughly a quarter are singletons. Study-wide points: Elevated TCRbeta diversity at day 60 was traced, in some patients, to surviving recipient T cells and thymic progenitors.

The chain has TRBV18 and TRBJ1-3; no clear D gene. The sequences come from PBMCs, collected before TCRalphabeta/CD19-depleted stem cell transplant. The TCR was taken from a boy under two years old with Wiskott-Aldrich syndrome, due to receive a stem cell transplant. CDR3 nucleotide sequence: TGTGCCAGCTCACCCTGGTTCTCTGGAAACACCATATATTTT. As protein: CASSPWFSGNTIYF.